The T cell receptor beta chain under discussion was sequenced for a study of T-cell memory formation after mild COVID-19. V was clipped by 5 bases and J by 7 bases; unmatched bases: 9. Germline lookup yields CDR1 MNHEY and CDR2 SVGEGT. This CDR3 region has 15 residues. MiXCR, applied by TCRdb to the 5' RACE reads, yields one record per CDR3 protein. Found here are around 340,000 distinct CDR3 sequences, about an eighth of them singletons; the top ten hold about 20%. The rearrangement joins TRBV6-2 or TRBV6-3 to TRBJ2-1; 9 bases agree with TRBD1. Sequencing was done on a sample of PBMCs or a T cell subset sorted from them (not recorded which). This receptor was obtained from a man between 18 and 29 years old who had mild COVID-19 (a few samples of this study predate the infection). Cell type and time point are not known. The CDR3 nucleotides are TGTGCCAGCAGTGGGGTACAGGGGGCTTGGAATGAGCAGTTCTTC. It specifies CASSGVQGAWNEQFF.